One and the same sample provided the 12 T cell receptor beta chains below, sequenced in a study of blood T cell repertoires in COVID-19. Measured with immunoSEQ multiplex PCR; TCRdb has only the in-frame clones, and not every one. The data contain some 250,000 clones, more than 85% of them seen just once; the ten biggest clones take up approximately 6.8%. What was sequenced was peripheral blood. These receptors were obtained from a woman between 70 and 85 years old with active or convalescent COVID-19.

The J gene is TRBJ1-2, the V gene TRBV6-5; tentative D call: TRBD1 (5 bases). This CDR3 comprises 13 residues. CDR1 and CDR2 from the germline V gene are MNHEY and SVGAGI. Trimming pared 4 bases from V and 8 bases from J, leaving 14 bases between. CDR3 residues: CASSSQFGGGYTF. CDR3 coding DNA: TGTGCCAGCAGTTCTCAATTCGGGGGGGGCTACACCTTC.

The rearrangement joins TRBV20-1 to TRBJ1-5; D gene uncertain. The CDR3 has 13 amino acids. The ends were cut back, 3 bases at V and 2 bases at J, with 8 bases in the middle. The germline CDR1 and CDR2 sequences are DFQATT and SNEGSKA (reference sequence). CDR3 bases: TGCAGTGCTAGTTCCGGGGGCAATCAGCCCCAGCATTTT. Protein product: CSASSGGNQPQHF.

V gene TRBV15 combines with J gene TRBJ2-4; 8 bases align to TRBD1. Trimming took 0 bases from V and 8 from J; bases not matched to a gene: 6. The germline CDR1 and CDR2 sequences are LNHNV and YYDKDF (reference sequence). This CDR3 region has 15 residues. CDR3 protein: CATSREQGAIYIQYF. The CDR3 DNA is TGTGCCACCAGCAGAGAGCAGGGGGCGATATACATTCAGTACTTC.

The CDR3 DNA follows: TGTGCCAGCAGACCAGCAGGGGGCGGAAACTATGGCTACACCTTC. Residues: CASRPAGGGNYGYTF. This chain uses TRBV27 with TRBJ1-2, with 8 bases that match TRBD1. Losses at the gene ends were 6 bases for V and 2 bases for J; bases not matched to a gene: 8. Germline CDR1 MNHEY, CDR2 SMNVEV (reference sequence). The CDR3 totals 15 residues.

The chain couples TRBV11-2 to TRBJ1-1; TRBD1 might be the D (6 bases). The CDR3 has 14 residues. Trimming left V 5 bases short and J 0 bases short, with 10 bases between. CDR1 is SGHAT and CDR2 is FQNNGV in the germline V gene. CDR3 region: CASSPGQMNTEAFF. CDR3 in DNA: TGTGCCAGCAGCCCAGGACAGATGAACACTGAAGCTTTCTTT.

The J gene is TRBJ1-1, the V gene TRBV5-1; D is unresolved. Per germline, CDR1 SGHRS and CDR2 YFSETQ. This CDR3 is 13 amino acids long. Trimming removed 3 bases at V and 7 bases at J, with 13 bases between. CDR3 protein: CASSSRGDGEAFF. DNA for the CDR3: TGCGCCAGCAGCTCCCGGGGTGACGGTGAAGCTTTCTTT.

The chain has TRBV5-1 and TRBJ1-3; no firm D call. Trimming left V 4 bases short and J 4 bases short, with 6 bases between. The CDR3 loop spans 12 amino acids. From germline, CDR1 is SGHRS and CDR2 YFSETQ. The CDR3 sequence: CASSPSGNTIYF. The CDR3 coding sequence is TGCGCCAGCAGCCCATCCGGAAACACCATATATTTT. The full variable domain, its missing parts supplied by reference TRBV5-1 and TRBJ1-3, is KAGVTQTPRYLIKTRGQQVTLSCSPISGHRSVSWYQQTPGQGLQFLFEYFSETQRNKGNFPGRFSGRQFSNSRSEMNVSTLELGDSALYLCASSPSGNTIYFGEGSWLTVV.

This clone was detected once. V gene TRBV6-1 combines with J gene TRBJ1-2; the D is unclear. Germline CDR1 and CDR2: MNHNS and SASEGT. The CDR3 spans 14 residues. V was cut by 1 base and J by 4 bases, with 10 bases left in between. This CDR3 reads CASSEGPTGYGYTF. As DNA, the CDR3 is TGTGCCAGCAGTGAAGGCCCTACGGGCTATGGCTACACCTTC.

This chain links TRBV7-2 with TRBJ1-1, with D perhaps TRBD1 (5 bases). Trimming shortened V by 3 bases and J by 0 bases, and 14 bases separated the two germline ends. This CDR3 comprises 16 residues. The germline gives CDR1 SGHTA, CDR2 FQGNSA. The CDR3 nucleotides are TGTGCCAGCAGCTTGGGGACTGCAATAATGAACACTGAAGCTTTCTTT. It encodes CASSLGTAIMNTEAFF.

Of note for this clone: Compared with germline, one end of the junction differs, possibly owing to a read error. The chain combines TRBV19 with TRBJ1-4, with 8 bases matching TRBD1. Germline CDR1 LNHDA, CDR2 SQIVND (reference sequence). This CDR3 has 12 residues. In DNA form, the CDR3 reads TGTGCCAGTAGTAGGGACAGGACAGGGACGGTTTTT. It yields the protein CASSRDRTGTVF.

CDR3 sequence (DNA): TGTGCCAGCAGCCAGCGGGGAACTAATGAAAAACTGTTTTTT. Encoded protein: CASSQRGTNEKLFF. The chain links TRBV3-1 (or the pseudogene TRBV3-2) to TRBJ1-4; D call uncertain. Germline V CDR1 and CDR2: LGHDT, YNNKEL (reference sequence). The CDR3 runs 14 residues. Trimming removed 3 bases at V and 1 base at J, with 6 bases between.

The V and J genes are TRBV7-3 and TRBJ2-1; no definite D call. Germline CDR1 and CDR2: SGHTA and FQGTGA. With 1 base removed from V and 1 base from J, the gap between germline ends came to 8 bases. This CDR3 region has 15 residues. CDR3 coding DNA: TGTGCCAGCAGCTTAAACCAGGAATCCTACAATGAGCAGTTCTTC. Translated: CASSLNQESYNEQFF.